The 20 T cell receptor beta chains listed next were all sequenced from one sample in a study of T cell responses to AZD1222 COVID-19 vaccine. Assay: immunoSEQ multiplex PCR; the TCRdb copy retains only in-frame clones and omits some. In the table there are 95,000 to 100,000 clones, roughly 83% of which are singletons. The specimen was peripheral blood, collected 28 days after the second AZD1222 dose. The receptors shown here come from an adult who received the AZD1222 COVID-19 vaccine.

The gene calls are TRBV6-1 and TRBJ1-5; tentative D call: TRBD1 (6 bases). This CDR3 contains 15 residues. The germline CDR1 and CDR2 sequences are MNHNS and SASEGT. Trimming removed 1 base at V and 3 bases at J, with 10 bases between. CDR3 sequence: CASSEVGGLNQPQHF. CDR3 bases: TGTGCCAGCAGTGAAGTGGGGGGGCTCAATCAGCCCCAGCATTTT.

The chain uses TRBV7-2 and TRBJ1-4; D is uncertain. Between the trimmed V and J ends, which lost 6 bases and 0 bases, there was a span of 8 bases. CDR1 SGHTA and CDR2 FQGNSA come from the germline V gene. The CDR3 length is 14 residues. In DNA, the CDR3 is TGTGCCAGCAGGCAAGGATCAACTAATGAAAAACTGTTTTTT. This encodes CASRQGSTNEKLFF. The whole variable domain, filled in from reference TRBV7-2 and TRBJ1-4, reads GAGVSQSPSNKVTEKGKDVELRCDPISGHTALYWYRQSLGQGLEFLIYFQGNSAPDKSGLPSDRFSAERTGGSVSTLTIQRTQQEDSAVYLCASRQGSTNEKLFFGSGTQLSVL.

This chain uses TRBV6-5 with TRBJ1-2; the match to TRBD1 covers 11 bases. CDR1 MNHEY and CDR2 SVGAGI come from the germline V gene. This CDR3 contains 15 residues. The V gene end was trimmed by 5 bases and the J gene end by 6 bases; junction bases not matched to a gene: 8. The DNA for the CDR3 is TGTGCCAGCAGTCGAGAGGGACAGGGGGTAGATGGCTACACCTTC. This encodes CASSREGQGVDGYTF.

V is TRBV2 and J is TRBJ1-2, with D possibly TRBD1 on 5 matching bases. Germline CDR1 is SNHLY and CDR2 is FYNNEI. CDR3 length equals 15 residues. The V end was cut by 4 bases, the J end by 8 bases, with 20 bases between. In nucleotides, the CDR3 is TGTGCCAGCAGTGTCGTTGGCAGGGCGAGAGGGGGCTACACCTTC. Encoded protein: CASSVVGRARGGYTF.

Concerning this clone itself: This sample includes further DNA sequences coding for the same CDR3. This chain links TRBV18 with TRBJ2-3, with no clear D. The CDR3 length is 12 residues. The V and J ends lost 1 base and 6 bases respectively, with 5 bases between them. CDR1 and CDR2 from the germline V gene are KGHSH and LQKENI. The chain's CDR3 is CASSPLRDTQYF. CDR3 in DNA: TGTGCCAGCTCACCACTCAGGGATACGCAGTATTTT.

V and J are TRBV6-2 or TRBV6-3 and TRBJ1-1; D call uncertain. Germline V gives CDR1 MNHEY, CDR2 SVGEGT. The CDR3 length is 14 residues. Trimming pared 3 bases from V and 0 bases from J, leaving 8 bases between. This chain's CDR3 is CASSYFTVNTEAFF. The CDR3 nucleotides read TGTGCCAGCAGTTATTTCACAGTGAACACTGAAGCTTTCTTT.

A few counts support this clone. CDR3 in DNA: TGTGCCAGCAGTAACCCGGGACAGGGGTTCTATGGCTACACCTTC. It codes for CASSNPGQGFYGYTF. V usage is TRBV6-5 and J usage is TRBJ1-2, with TRBD1 matching over 10 bases. V shed 5 bases and J 4 bases; nucleotides not matched to a gene: 7. The CDR3 extends over 15 amino acids. CDR1 and CDR2 (germline): MNHEY, SVGAGI.

J is TRBJ1-1 and V is TRBV27, with D unclear. V was clipped by 9 bases and J by 0 bases, with 11 bases between them. Germline V gene data show CDR1 as MNHEY and CDR2 as SMNVEV (reference sequence). The CDR3 covers 13 residues. The CDR3 sequence: CASNGRLNTEAFF. For the CDR3, the DNA is TGTGCCAGTAATGGACGGCTGAACACTGAAGCTTTCTTT.

The CDR3 is CASSAGQGANEQFF. In DNA form, the CDR3 reads TGTGCCAGCAGTGCGGGACAGGGGGCAAATGAGCAGTTCTTC. This chain connects TRBV7-9 to TRBJ2-1, with 12 bases that match TRBD1. The junction had 4 bases not matched to a gene; V was cut back by 6 bases and J by 7 bases. Per germline, CDR1 SEHNR and CDR2 FQNEAQ (reference sequence). The CDR3 has 14 residues. Supplemented by reference TRBV7-9 and TRBJ2-1, the full variable domain reads DTGVSQNPRHKITKRGQNVTFRCDPISEHNRLYWYRQTLGQGPEFLTYFQNEAQLEKSRLLSDRFSAERPKGSFSTLEIQRTEQGDSAMYLCASSAGQGANEQFFGPGTRLTVL.

This clone was counted a single time. The gene calls are TRBV18 and TRBJ2-7; D unclear. The V end was cut by 2 bases, the J end by 0 bases, with 5 bases between. Per germline, CDR1 KGHSH and CDR2 LQKENI. The CDR3 runs to 13 residues. In DNA, the CDR3 is TGTGCCAGCTCACCAACTGACTCCTACGAGCAGTACTTC. Translated, it gives CASSPTDSYEQYF.

This clone appeared a few times. V is TRBV19 and J is TRBJ1-2; 7 positions agree with TRBD1. J gave up 5 bases and V 7 bases, and 7 bases lay outside the gene matches. Germline V gene lookup returns CDR1 LNHDA and CDR2 SQIVND (reference sequence). This CDR3 contains 13 residues. The CDR3 sequence: CASTQSGGYGYTF. DNA of the CDR3: TGTGCCAGTACCCAGTCAGGGGGGTATGGCTACACCTTC.

CDR3 sequence (DNA): TGTGCCAGCAGTTTCGTGGGGGGGGATCAGCCCCAGCATTTT. Translating it yields CASSFVGGDQPQHF. The chain recombines TRBV27 with TRBJ1-5; D perhaps matches TRBD1 (5 bases). Trimming stripped 3 bases from V and 5 bases from J, with 11 bases between. The germline V gene encodes CDR1 MNHEY and CDR2 SMNVEV (reference sequence). The CDR3 extends over 14 amino acids.

The rearrangement links TRBV7-8 to TRBJ2-3; the D is unclear. The CDR3 spans 12 residues. Germline lookup yields CDR1 SGHVS and CDR2 FQNEAQ. Trimming cost V 1 base and J 5 bases, with 4 bases left between them. The CDR3 DNA reads TGTGCCAGCAGCTTAGGGGAAGATACGCAGTATTTT. Encoded protein: CASSLGEDTQYF.

This clone was recorded only once. Here the CDR3 DNA reads TGTGCCAGCAGCCAAGGGGGAAACGATTATCAGCCCCAGCATTTT. Translated, it gives CASSQGGNDYQPQHF. The V call is TRBV9, the J call TRBJ1-5; weak D call: TRBD1 (6 bases). This CDR3 comprises 15 residues. V was cut by 4 bases and J by 5 bases, with 16 bases left in between. Germline CDR1 reads SGDLS; CDR2 reads YYNGEE.

The genes are TRBV5-1 and TRBJ2-2, with D possibly being TRBD1 (6 bases). Trimming removed 4 bases at V and 4 bases at J, with 14 bases between. This CDR3 contains 15 residues. Germline V gene lookup returns CDR1 SGHRS and CDR2 YFSETQ. CDR3 sequence (DNA): TGCGCCAGCAGCCAACTGGGACACGGCACCGGGGAGCTGTTTTTT. The encoded protein is CASSQLGHGTGELFF.

Of note for this clone: This sample includes further DNA sequences coding for the same CDR3. V gene TRBV3-1 (or the pseudogene TRBV3-2) combines with J gene TRBJ1-3, with D unresolved. Germline values: CDR1 LGHDT, CDR2 YNNKEL (reference sequence). Trimming removed 1 base from V and 3 bases from J, with 4 bases in between. CDR3 length: 13 residues. The CDR3 DNA sequence: TGTGCCAGCAGCCAAGGTGGTGGAAACACCATATATTTT. The encoded protein is CASSQGGGNTIYF.

J is TRBJ2-7 and V is TRBV2; unclear D gene. Germline CDR1 reads SNHLY; CDR2 reads FYNNEI. This CDR3 is 13 amino acids long. V was pared by 6 bases and J by 3 bases, with 12 bases between. CDR3 bases: TGTGCCAGCAGGGGGTTTTACAGCTACGAGCAGTACTTC. Protein product: CASRGFYSYEQYF. The full variable domain, completed using reference TRBV2 and TRBJ2-7, is EPEVTQTPSHQVTQMGQEVILRCVPISNHLYFYWYRQILGQKVEFLVSFYNNEISEKSEIFDDQFSVERPDGSNFTLKIRSTKLEDSAMYFCASRGFYSYEQYFGPGTRLTVT.

The V call is TRBV15, the J call TRBJ1-3, with D perhaps matching TRBD1 (5 bases). Trimming removed 1 base at V and 4 bases at J, with 20 bases between. Germline V gene data show CDR1 as LNHNV and CDR2 as YYDKDF (reference sequence). The CDR3 extends over 18 amino acids. The chain's CDR3 is CATSRGPGSLSSGNTIYF. In DNA, the CDR3 is TGTGCCACCAGCAGAGGACCAGGGTCGCTATCCTCCGGAAACACCATATATTTT.

This clone occurred a few times. J is TRBJ1-2 and V is TRBV6-5; D is unresolved. Trimming cost V 2 bases and J 6 bases, with 10 bases left between them. Germline CDR1 MNHEY, CDR2 SVGAGI. The CDR3 has 13 residues. CDR3 protein: CASSYAWADGYTF. Here the CDR3 DNA reads TGTGCCAGCAGTTACGCTTGGGCCGATGGCTACACCTTC.

This chain connects TRBV6-2 or TRBV6-3 to TRBJ2-7, with 7 bases identical to TRBD2. J was trimmed by 3 bases and V by 6 bases; bases with no gene match: 11. Germline assignment: CDR1 MNHEY and CDR2 SVGEGT. The CDR3 has 15 residues. The CDR3 region is CASSEQRGSIYEQYF. The CDR3 bases are TGTGCCAGCAGCGAGCAGCGGGGTAGTATCTACGAGCAGTACTTC.